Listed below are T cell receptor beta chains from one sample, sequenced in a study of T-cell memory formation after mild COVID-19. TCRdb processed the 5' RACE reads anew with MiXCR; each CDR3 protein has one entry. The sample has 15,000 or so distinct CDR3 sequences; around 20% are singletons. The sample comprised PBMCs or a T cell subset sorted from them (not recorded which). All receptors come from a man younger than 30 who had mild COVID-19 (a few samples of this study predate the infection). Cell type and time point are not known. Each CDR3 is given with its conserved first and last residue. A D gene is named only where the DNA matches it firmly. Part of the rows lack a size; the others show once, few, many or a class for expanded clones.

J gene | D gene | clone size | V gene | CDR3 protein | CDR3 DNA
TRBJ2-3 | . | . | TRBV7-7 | CASSSRGHTDTQYF | TGTGCTAGCAGCTCCCGGGGCCACACAGATACGCAGTATTTT
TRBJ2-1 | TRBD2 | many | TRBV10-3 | CAIKDSGGAGNEQFF | TGTGCCATCAAAGATAGCGGGGGGGCTGGCAATGAGCAGTTCTTC
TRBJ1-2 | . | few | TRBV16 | CASSQSDGPSFRGTYGYTF | TGTGCCAGCAGCCAATCGGATGGCCCTTCCTTCCGCGGAACTTATGGCTACACCTTC
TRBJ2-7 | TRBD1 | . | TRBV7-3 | CASSFGQGISYEQYF | TGTGCCAGCAGCTTCGGACAGGGGATTTCCTACGAGCAGTACTTC
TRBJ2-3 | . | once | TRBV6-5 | CASSYSSGLTDTQYF | TGTGCCAGCAGTTACTCTAGCGGTCTTACAGATACGCAGTATTTT
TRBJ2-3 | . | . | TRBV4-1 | CASSQPESTDTQYF | TGCGCCAGCAGCCAACCAGAGAGCACAGATACGCAGTATTTT
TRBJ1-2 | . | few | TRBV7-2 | CASSSRDKPFYGYTF | TGTGCCAGCAGCTCCCGGGACAAACCCTTCTATGGCTACACCTTC
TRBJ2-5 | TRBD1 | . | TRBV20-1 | CSASSRQGSETQYF | TGCAGTGCTTCTTCTCGACAGGGGAGCGAGACCCAGTACTTC
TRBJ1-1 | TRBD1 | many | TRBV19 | CASIGTGSRVSGGAFF | TGTGCCAGTATCGGGACAGGGTCTCGAGTATCAGGGGGAGCTTTCTTT
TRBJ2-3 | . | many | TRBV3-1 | CASSLLGGYSRDTQYF | TGTGCCAGCAGCCTTCTAGGCGGTTACTCAAGGGATACGCAGTATTTT
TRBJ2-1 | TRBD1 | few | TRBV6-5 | CASSPNADRGRWYNEQFF | TGTGCCAGCAGCCCCAACGCCGACAGGGGAAGGTGGTACAATGAGCAGTTCTTC
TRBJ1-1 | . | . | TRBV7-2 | CASSLSLYEGPKAFF | TGTGCCAGCAGCTTATCGCTTTATGAGGGGCCTAAAGCTTTCTTT
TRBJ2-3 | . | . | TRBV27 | CASSPEWGTDTQYF | TGTGCCAGCAGCCCCGAATGGGGCACAGATACGCAGTATTTT
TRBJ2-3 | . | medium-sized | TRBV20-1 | CSARARDEGRDTQYF | TGCAGTGCTAGAGCCCGGGACGAAGGAAGAGATACGCAGTATTTT
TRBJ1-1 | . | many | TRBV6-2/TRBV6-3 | CASRMDGPNPAFF | TGTGCCAGCAGGATGGACGGGCCCAATCCGGCTTTCTTT
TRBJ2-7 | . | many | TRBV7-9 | CASSSLAGSYEQYF | TGTGCCAGCAGCTCGTTGGCGGGATCCTACGAGCAGTACTTC
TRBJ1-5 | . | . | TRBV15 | CATSPHLNQPQHF | TGTGCCACCAGCCCGCATTTAAATCAGCCCCAGCATTTT
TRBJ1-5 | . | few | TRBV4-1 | CASSRVPRGGANQPQHF | TGCGCCAGCAGCCGAGTCCCCCGCGGGGGGGCCAATCAGCCCCAGCATTTT
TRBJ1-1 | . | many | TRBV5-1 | CASSLVYEKTEAFF | TGCGCCAGCAGCTTGGTGTATGAGAAGACTGAAGCTTTCTTT
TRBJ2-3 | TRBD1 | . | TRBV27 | CASRTGTGVGDTQYF | TGTGCCAGCAGAACCGGGACAGGGGTAGGAGATACGCAGTATTTT
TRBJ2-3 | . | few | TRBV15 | CATSSRPGAGGTDTQYF | TGTGCCACCAGCTCCAGGCCGGGGGCGGGAGGCACAGATACGCAGTATTTT
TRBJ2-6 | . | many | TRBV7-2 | CASSTGRRVISGANVLTF | TGTGCCAGCAGCACGGGACGAAGGGTTATCTCTGGGGCCAACGTCCTGACTTTC
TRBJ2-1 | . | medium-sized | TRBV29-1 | CSVEEDRGRSYNEQFF | TGCAGCGTTGAAGAAGATCGCGGGCGCTCCTACAATGAGCAGTTCTTC
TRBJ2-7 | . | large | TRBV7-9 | CASSLGGGLYNYEQYF | TGTGCCAGCAGCTTAGGTGGGGGGCTCTACAACTACGAGCAGTACTTC
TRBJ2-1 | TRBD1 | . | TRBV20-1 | CSATGQGVWRQFF | TGCAGTGCTACAGGACAGGGCGTTTGGCGGCAGTTCTTC
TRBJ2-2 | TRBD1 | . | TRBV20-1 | CSAREGQDSGELFF | TGCAGTGCTAGAGAAGGACAGGACAGCGGGGAGCTGTTTTTT
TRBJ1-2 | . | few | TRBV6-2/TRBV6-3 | CASSYAVGGYTF | TGTGCCAGCAGTTACGCGGTTGGTGGCTACACCTTC
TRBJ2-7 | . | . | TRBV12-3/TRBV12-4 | CASTPSLEPYEQYF | TGTGCCAGCACCCCTAGCCTCGAACCCTACGAGCAGTACTTC
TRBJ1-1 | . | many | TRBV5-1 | CASSSDSNTEAFF | TGCGCCAGCAGCTCGGACAGCAACACTGAAGCTTTCTTT
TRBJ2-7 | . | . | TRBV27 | CASSFGDGAYEQYF | TGTGCCAGCAGTTTCGGGGACGGGGCTTACGAGCAGTACTTC
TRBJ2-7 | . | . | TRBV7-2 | CASIKVGLAGYEQYF | TGTGCCAGCATCAAGGTTGGGCTAGCTGGGTACGAGCAGTACTTC
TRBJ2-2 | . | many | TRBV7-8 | CASSLPKLPRSGAGELFF | TGTGCCAGCAGCTTGCCCAAGCTGCCTAGGTCGGGTGCCGGGGAGCTGTTTTTT
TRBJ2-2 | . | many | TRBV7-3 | CASSPLPGNTGELFF | TGTGCCAGCAGCCCCCTCCCGGGGAACACCGGGGAGCTGTTTTTT
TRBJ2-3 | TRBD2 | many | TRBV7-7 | CASSSGVGTDTQYF | TGTGCTAGCAGTAGCGGGGTTGGCACAGATACGCAGTATTTT
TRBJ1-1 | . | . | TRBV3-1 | CASSQSSGRVLNTEAFF | TGTGCCAGCAGCCAATCCTCGGGCAGAGTCCTGAACACTGAAGCTTTCTTT
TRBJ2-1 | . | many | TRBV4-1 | CASRWSAPQPGEQFF | TGCGCCAGCAGGTGGTCGGCTCCCCAGCCCGGGGAGCAGTTCTTC
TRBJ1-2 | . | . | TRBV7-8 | CASSFRASNGYTF | TGTGCCAGCAGCTTCCGGGCTTCAAATGGCTACACCTTC
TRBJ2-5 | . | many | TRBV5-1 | CASSSQETQYF | TGCGCCAGCAGCTCCCAAGAGACCCAGTACTTC
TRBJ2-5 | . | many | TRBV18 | CASSPGEQETQYF | TGTGCCAGCTCACCCGGGGAACAAGAGACCCAGTACTTC
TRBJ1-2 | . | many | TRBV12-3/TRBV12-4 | CASSPRPYGYTF | TGTGCCAGCAGTCCCCGTCCCTATGGCTACACCTTC
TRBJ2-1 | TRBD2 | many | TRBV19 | CASSRTSGTYNEQFF | TGTGCCAGTAGCCGGACTAGCGGCACCTACAATGAGCAGTTCTTC
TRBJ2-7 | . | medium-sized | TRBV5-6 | CASSSLTSSQYF | TGTGCCAGCAGCTCCCTGACGTCAAGTCAGTACTTC
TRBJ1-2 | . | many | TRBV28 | CASSLDIPLNYGYTF | TGTGCCAGCAGTTTGGATATCCCCCTAAACTATGGCTACACCTTC
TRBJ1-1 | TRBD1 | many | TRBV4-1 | CASSPGTGYTEAFF | TGCGCCAGCAGCCCTGGGACAGGTTACACTGAAGCTTTCTTT
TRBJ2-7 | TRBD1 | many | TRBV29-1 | CSVEGTGPIGSYEQYF | TGCAGCGTTGAAGGGACAGGGCCCATCGGCTCCTACGAGCAGTACTTC
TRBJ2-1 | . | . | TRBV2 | CASSEALTGVRNNEQFF | TGTGCCAGCAGTGAAGCGCTTACGGGAGTTCGGAACAATGAGCAGTTCTTC
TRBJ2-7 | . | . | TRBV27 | CARGSQPPYEQYF | TGTGCCAGGGGCAGCCAACCCCCCTACGAGCAGTACTTC
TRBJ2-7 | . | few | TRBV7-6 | CASSNLLTGGTYEQYF | TGTGCCAGCAGCAACCTCCTAACGGGGGGCACCTACGAGCAGTACTTC
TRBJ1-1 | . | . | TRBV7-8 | CASSQTGTLVEAFF | TGTGCCAGCAGCCAAACCGGGACTTTAGTTGAAGCTTTCTTT
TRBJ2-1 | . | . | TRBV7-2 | CASSAQEGKNEQFF | TGTGCCAGCAGCGCCCAGGAGGGGAAGAATGAGCAGTTCTTC